This TCR beta chain was sequenced in a study of cytomegalovirus exposure and HLA in healthy donors. The CDR3 is 18 amino acids. Germline-derived CDR1 and CDR2 are SQVTM and ANQGSEA. V lost 5 bases, J lost 5 bases, and 14 bases stayed unmatched. Amplification used 60 Vbeta primers and 13 Jbeta primers. TCRdb's table, derived via immunoSEQ multiplex PCR, lists solely in-frame clones and lacks some. Of approximately 150,000 clones listed, roughly 80% are singletons. This sequence joins TRBV29-1 and TRBJ2-1; 14 bases agree with TRBD2. Source material: PBMCs. This receptor was identified in a middle-aged man in good health and CMV-seropositive. CDR3 residues: CSVPGLAGGVVPNNEQFF. The CDR3 DNA is TGCAGCGTTCCCGGACTAGCGGGGGGCGTAGTTCCAAACAATGAGCAGTTCTTC.